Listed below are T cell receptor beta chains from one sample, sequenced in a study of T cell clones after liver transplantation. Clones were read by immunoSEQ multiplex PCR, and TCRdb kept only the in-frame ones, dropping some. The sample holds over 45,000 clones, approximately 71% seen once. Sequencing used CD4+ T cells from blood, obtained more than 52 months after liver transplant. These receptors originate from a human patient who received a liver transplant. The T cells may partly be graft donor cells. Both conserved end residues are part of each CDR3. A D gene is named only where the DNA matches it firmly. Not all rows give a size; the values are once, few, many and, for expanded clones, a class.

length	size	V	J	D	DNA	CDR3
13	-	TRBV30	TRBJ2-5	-	TGTGCCTGGAGTGTAGACGGTTCAGGGACCCAGTACTTC	CAWSVDGSGTQYF
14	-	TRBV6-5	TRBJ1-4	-	TGTGCCAGCAGTTCCAAGGGGCAAGATCAAAAACTGTTTTTT	CASSSKGQDQKLFF
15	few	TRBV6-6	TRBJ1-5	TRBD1	TGTGCCAGCAGACACAATTCAGGGGGAAATCAGCCCCAGCATTTT	CASRHNSGGNQPQHF
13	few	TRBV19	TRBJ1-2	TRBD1	TGTGCCAGTATCGGGACAGAAGTCTTTGGCTACACCTTC	CASIGTEVFGYTF
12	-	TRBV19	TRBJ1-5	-	TGTGCCAGTAGTATCCGGAATCAGCCCCAGCATTTT	CASSIRNQPQHF
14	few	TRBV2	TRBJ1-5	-	TGTGCCAGCAGTGAGGTGTTTAGCAATCAGCCCCAGCATTTT	CASSEVFSNQPQHF
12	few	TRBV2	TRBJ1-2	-	TGTGCCAGCAGTGAATGGAGGACGGGCTACACCTTC	CASSEWRTGYTF
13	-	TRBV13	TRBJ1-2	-	TGTGCCAGCAGCTTAGGGACAGACGGAGGCTACACCTTC	CASSLGTDGGYTF
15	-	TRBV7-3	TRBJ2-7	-	TGTGCCAGCAGCCCGTCGGGGGTCTCGACGGGGGAGCAGTACTTC	CASSPSGVSTGEQYF
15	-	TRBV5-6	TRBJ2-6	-	TGTGCCAGCAGCTTGGCAGGGTCTGGGGCCAACGTCCTGACTTTC	CASSLAGSGANVLTF
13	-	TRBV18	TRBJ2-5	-	TGTGCCAGCTCACCACTTGCAGGCGAGACCCAGTACTTC	CASSPLAGETQYF
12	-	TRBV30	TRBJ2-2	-	TGTGCCTGGACCAGGGGAACCGGGGAGCTGTTTTTT	CAWTRGTGELFF
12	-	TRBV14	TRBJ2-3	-	TGTGCCAGCAGCCAATCGAGATATACGCAGTATTTT	CASSQSRYTQYF
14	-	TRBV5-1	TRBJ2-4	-	TGCGCCAGCAGCCCGCCGGGCGTGGGAAACATTCAGTACTTC	CASSPPGVGNIQYF
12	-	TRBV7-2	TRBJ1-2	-	TGTGCCAGCAGCGGGACTGGGCTGAGCTACACCTTC	CASSGTGLSYTF
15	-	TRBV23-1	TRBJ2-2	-	TGCGCCAGCAGTCACTCGGGACAGAACACCGGGGAGCTGTTTTTT	CASSHSGQNTGELFF
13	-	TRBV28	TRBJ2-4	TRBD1	TGTGCCAGCTGGGGACAGGCTGGAAACATTCAGTACTTC	CASWGQAGNIQYF
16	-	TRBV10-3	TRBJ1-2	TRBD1	TGTGCCATCAGTGAGCTACAGACAGGGGGCAACTATGGCTACACCTTC	CAISELQTGGNYGYTF